The sequence of this T cell receptor beta chain was determined in a study of blood T cell repertoires in COVID-19. Turning to the study itself: The study drew acute and convalescent COVID-19 samples from the United States, Italy and Spain. The analysed material was cDNA or gDNA that came from T cells, B-cell-depleted T cells, or PBMCs.

Germline trimming cut 3 bases from V and 9 bases from J; bases unmatched to any gene: 6. Germline CDR1 is LNHDA and CDR2 is SQIVND (reference sequence). The CDR3 totals 14 residues. In the study's own analysis: Reference gene primer amplification gave nucleated cell count estimates. Generated by immunoSEQ multiplex PCR, the TCRdb table keeps only in-frame clones and is missing some. That table gives V, J and clone size, and the DNA gave D and trimming. The sample contains fewer than 250,000 clones, 88% of which appear only once. The sequence derives from a man between 65 and 85 years old with acute or convalescent COVID-19. The sequenced sample was peripheral blood. The rearrangement uses TRBV19 and TRBJ2-1; TRBD2 matches 9 bases. The CDR3 region is CASSIGPLAGEQFF. CDR3 bases: TGTGCCAGTAGTATCGGCCCACTAGCGGGTGAGCAGTTCTTC.